Listed below are T cell receptor beta chains from one sample, sequenced in a study of blood T cell repertoires in COVID-19. Sequencing was performed with immunoSEQ multiplex PCR; in TCRdb, only in-frame clones are kept and a portion is missing. Of approximately 86,000 clones in the sample, 89% were seen once. Sequencing used peripheral blood. Source of these receptors: a man aged 50-60 years with acute or convalescent COVID-19. The CDR3 runs from the conserved cysteine through the conserved F or W. D genes are given only for firm matches. The size of a clone is reported for some rows only, either as once, few or many, or as a class for expanded clones.

TRBV29-1	13	once	TRBJ1-2	TRBD1	CSVPIGTEYGYTF	TGCAGCGTTCCGATCGGGACAGAGTATGGCTACACCTTC
TRBV2	13	NA	TRBJ2-3	NA	CAKGGGGPDTQYF	TGTGCCAAGGGAGGCGGGGGCCCTGATACGCAGTATTTT
TRBV5-5	18	NA	TRBJ1-2	TRBD1	CASSRIHRDRVANYGYTF	TGTGCCAGCAGCCGAATACACCGGGACAGGGTTGCGAACTATGGCTACACCTTC
TRBV20-1	13	NA	TRBJ2-5	TRBD2	CSASRLAEETQYF	TGCAGTGCTAGTAGGCTAGCGGAAGAGACCCAGTACTTC
TRBV4-2	13	NA	TRBJ2-7	NA	CASSQDPPSEQYF	TGTGCCAGCAGCCAAGATCCCCCGAGCGAGCAGTACTTC
TRBV30	13	NA	TRBJ1-1	NA	CAWSVTEHTEAFF	TGTGCCTGGAGTGTGACAGAACACACTGAAGCTTTCTTT
TRBV7-7	16	NA	TRBJ2-5	TRBD2	CASSLGGSGGRETQYF	TGTGCCAGCAGCTTGGGCGGTAGCGGGGGCCGGGAGACCCAGTACTTC
TRBV1	15	NA	TRBJ1-2	NA	CTSSHSTQGGEGYTF	TGCACCAGCAGTCATTCGACCCAAGGGGGGGAGGGCTACACCTTC
TRBV4-2	16	NA	TRBJ1-3	NA	CASSQGAALSGNTIYF	TGTGCCAGCAGCCAAGGGGCTGCCCTCTCTGGAAACACCATATATTTT
TRBV2	13	NA	TRBJ1-1	TRBD1	CASSGDRQAEAFF	TGTGCCAGCAGCGGGGACAGGCAGGCTGAAGCTTTCTTT
TRBV5-4	15	once	TRBJ1-6	NA	CASSFGGPYNSPLHF	TGTGCCAGCAGCTTTGGTGGCCCCTATAATTCACCCCTCCACTTT
TRBV10-1	17	NA	TRBJ1-6	NA	CASSETGIVSYNSPLHF	TGCGCCAGCAGTGAGACAGGGATAGTCTCCTATAATTCACCCCTCCACTTT
TRBV4-1	15	NA	TRBJ2-3	TRBD2	CASSRASGGGLAQYF	TGCGCCAGCAGCCGGGCTAGCGGGGGAGGGTTAGCGCAGTATTTT